This TCR beta chain was captured in a study of blood T cell repertoires in COVID-19. The CDR3 has 15 amino acids. Trimming took off 0 bases at V and 3 bases at J, with 12 bases between the two ends. Per the germline V gene, CDR1 is SGHRS and CDR2 is YFSETQ. Per the original methods: Amplification with reference gene primers provided the estimates of nucleated cell counts. Assay used: immunoSEQ multiplex PCR; TCRdb lists only in-frame clones, some missing. The V and J calls and the clone size are those of that table, but D and trimming were determined from the DNA. The top ten hold less than 10% of the sample, which has approximately 170,000 clones, around 83% seen once.

The clonotype was recovered from a woman in her seventies with COVID-19, enrolled during active disease. Sequenced sample: peripheral blood. This chain links TRBV5-1 with TRBJ1-1, with D maybe TRBD1 (6 bases). The CDR3 sequence is CASSLAPGADTEAFF. Written as DNA, the CDR3 is TGCGCCAGCAGCTTGGCCCCAGGGGCGGACACTGAAGCTTTCTTT.